The entry below describes one T cell receptor beta chain. What it binds is unknown. Through 5' RACE with UMI labels, the TRB cDNA libraries were prepared. TCRdb processed the 5' RACE reads again and assigns one entry to each CDR3 protein, with no DNA. The table lists under 90,000 distinct CDR3 sequences. Per the germline V gene, CDR1 is SNHLY and CDR2 is FYNNEI. This CDR3 spans 15 amino acids. The data stem from a study of CXCR3-negative and CXCR3-positive naive CD8 T cells. Researchers reported sorting every CD8+ T cell subset in triplicate, 300,000 to 350,000 cells per sort. General study findings and limits: Naive cells, whether CXCR3-negative or CXCR3-positive, had similar TRBV-TRBJ usage, while memory cells differed. Greater hydrophobicity was found in TRB CDR3s of CXCR3-positive naive cells than of CXCR3-negative naive cells.

Sequenced: naive CXCR3+ CD8+ T cells from blood. The subset denotes: CD45RO-CCR7+CD27+CD95- naive CD8+ T cells expressing CXCR3 (TNR3+). The gene calls are TRBV2 and TRBJ1-5. The receptor was derived from a human donor in good health. Some clones in this sample may be carry-over from other donors' samples. The CDR3 sequence is CASSDEGPSVGPQHF.